This T cell receptor (beta chain) was observed in a study of blood T cell repertoires in COVID-19. Study as a whole: T cells, B-cell-depleted T cells, or PBMCs provided the cDNA or gDNA that served as material.

Per germline, CDR1 LNHDA and CDR2 SQIVND (reference sequence). This CDR3 comprises 13 residues. Trimming took 3 bases from V and 0 from J, leaving 2 bases between them. Data came from immunoSEQ multiplex PCR; TCRdb stores just in-frame clones and leaves some out. The profile covers about 43,000 clones, with approximately 86% appearing a single time and 9.6% taken by the ten largest. Material for sequencing was peripheral blood. The sequence was collected from a woman older than 75 with active COVID-19. This chain links TRBV19 with TRBJ2-2; D not certain. The CDR3 DNA is TGTGCCAGTAGTATTACGAACACCGGGGAGCTGTTTTTT. This encodes CASSITNTGELFF.